A selection of T cell receptor beta chains follows, all from one sample in a study of beta chain features in type 1 diabetes. Sequenced by immunoSEQ multiplex PCR; TCRdb stores in-frame clones only, minus some. The repertoire holds 70,000 to 95,000 clones, with approximately 32% as singletons. The sequenced material came from stem cell memory CD4+ T cells from blood. Every receptor here comes from a young woman in good health. CDR3s include the opening cysteine and the closing phenylalanine or tryptophan.

TRBV14	TRBJ2-5	CASSVVSLQETQYF
TRBV7-2	TRBJ2-5	CASSPFQETQYF
TRBV19	TRBJ1-3	CAGRDTSTGNTIYF
TRBV7-3	TRBJ2-1	CASSSGSGGLNEQFF
TRBV25-1	TRBJ2-1	CASGGALAGEGQFF
TRBV28	TRBJ1-2	CASSVGTGNYGYTF
TRBV6-5	TRBJ1-6	CASSYRVPNSPLHF
TRBV7-9	TRBJ1-2	CASSLLSTGAGDGYTF
TRBV5-6	TRBJ1-3	CASSLAGGAGNTIYF
TRBV21-1	TRBJ1-1	CASSKARGRIEAFF
TRBV30	TRBJ2-1	CAWSVQGAEQFF
TRBV7-9	TRBJ2-3	CASSSLSSGTQYF
TRBV4-1	TRBJ2-5	CASSQQAGEETQYF
TRBV7-8	TRBJ2-3	CASSLRRDYTDTQYF
TRBV28	TRBJ1-5	CASNPLDRGAYSNQPQHF
TRBV30	TRBJ2-7	CAWRSGTGGFREQYF
TRBV5-1	TRBJ1-4	CASSLDSGTGKLFF
TRBV7-2	TRBJ2-1	CASSLVATLSFLDEQFF
TRBV18	TRBJ1-2	CASSPPARDSTDGYTF
TRBV6-5	TRBJ2-1	CASSYAGVTYNEQFF
TRBV7-8	TRBJ2-4	CASSPLNSGSSAKNIQYF
TRBV11-1	TRBJ2-3	CASSTTLGGSFVTDTQYF
TRBV15	TRBJ1-6	CATSRDLGNGSPLHF
TRBV30	TRBJ2-7	CAWSAGGSLPREQYF
TRBV20-1	TRBJ1-1	CGYREDTEAFF
TRBV7-2	TRBJ2-7	CASRPTRGQYEQYF
TRBV4-1	TRBJ1-2	CASSQAGTRSYGYTF
TRBV7-2	TRBJ2-3	CASSSQTGGRTDTQYF
TRBV11-2	TRBJ1-2	CASSLELRVGYTF
TRBV6-6	TRBJ2-1	CASSWGGPLGNEQFF
TRBV5-1	TRBJ1-2	CASSLDSGVNYGYTF
TRBV7-8	TRBJ2-5	CASLFWGGETQYF
TRBV20-1	TRBJ2-7	CSARVTYEQYF
TRBV2	TRBJ1-1	CASRLITGGETEAFF
TRBV15	TRBJ2-5	CATSSPQVGLKVETQYF
TRBV4-1	TRBJ2-7	CASSQQSSSYEQYF
TRBV11-3	TRBJ1-4	CASSQQGAQEKLFF
TRBV7-9	TRBJ1-1	CASSPTGNTEAFF
TRBV30	TRBJ2-2	CAWSVLLAGNTGELFF
TRBV2	TRBJ2-3	CATQGLTSTDTQYF
TRBV7-9	TRBJ1-1	CASSDPQGKAEAFF
TRBV10-3	TRBJ2-7	CAISEKREGYEQYF
TRBV2	TRBJ2-3	CASRPGQAGDTQYF
TRBV19	TRBJ2-3	CASSFAGGPQDTQYF
TRBV11-2	TRBJ2-1	CASRHAGRSYNEQFF
TRBV2	TRBJ1-2	CASSVFGQGIGYTF
TRBV5-1	TRBJ2-5	CASSLVPGGSETQYF
TRBV6-5	TRBJ1-2	CASTDDRDGYGYTF